The 19 T cell receptor beta chains given below trace back to one sample, sequenced in a study of OX40 agonist ivuxolimab in advanced cancers. Generated by immunoSEQ multiplex PCR, the TCRdb table keeps only in-frame clones and is missing some. The sample lists approximately 90,000 clones, about 88% occurring once. Sequenced material: CD4+ or CD8+ T cells sorted from blood, taken in a trial of the OX40 agonist ivuxolimab. These receptor sequences come from an adult with an advanced solid tumor such as melanoma, head and neck, liver or kidney cancer.

This clone is a singleton in its sample. The rearrangement joins TRBV7-2 to TRBJ2-1, with 10 bases aligning to TRBD2. The trim removed 0 bases at V and 6 bases at J, leaving 5 bases unmatched. The CDR3 extends over 16 amino acids. CDR1 and CDR2 (germline): SGHTA, FQGNSA. This chain's CDR3 is CASSLASGGARNEQFF. The DNA for the CDR3 is TGTGCCAGCAGCTTAGCAAGCGGGGGGGCCCGCAATGAGCAGTTCTTC. The whole variable domain, remainder taken from reference TRBV7-2 and TRBJ2-1, is GAGVSQSPSNKVTEKGKDVELRCDPISGHTALYWYRQSLGQGLEFLIYFQGNSAPDKSGLPSDRFSAERTGGSVSTLTIQRTQQEDSAVYLCASSLASGGARNEQFFGPGTRLTVL.

The chain links TRBV6-1 to TRBJ2-7; a possible D gene is TRBD2 (6 bases). The CDR3 is 18 amino acids. The V end was cut by 4 bases, the J end by 5 bases, with 27 bases between. CDR1 and CDR2 (germline): MNHNS, SASEGT. The CDR3 DNA reads as TGTGCCAGCAGTGCCAGTCTGGGGAAGGGAGGAACCCCTCACGAGCAGTACTTC. Translating gives CASSASLGKGGTPHEQYF.

The J gene is TRBJ2-3, the V gene TRBV6-6; TRBD2 aligns across 10 bases. Germline lookup yields CDR1 MNHNY and CDR2 SVGAGI (reference sequence). The CDR3 sequence is 16 residues long. The ends lost 4 bases at V and 2 bases at J; junction bases unmatched: 6. DNA for the CDR3: TGTGCCAGCAGTTTCTCAGCGGGGGGGCCCACAGATACGCAGTATTTT. Translation: CASSFSAGGPTDTQYF.

The chain carries TRBV29-1 and TRBJ1-4; TRBD1 agrees at 7 bases. Losses at the gene ends were 7 bases for V and 5 bases for J; bases not matched to a gene: 4. The germline gives CDR1 SQVTM, CDR2 ANQGSEA. The CDR3 contains 12 residues. The CDR3: CSALQGNEKLFF. The CDR3 DNA follows: TGCAGCGCCCTACAGGGGAATGAAAAACTGTTTTTT.

J is TRBJ2-1 and V is TRBV5-4; D tentatively fits TRBD1 or TRBD2 (6 bases each). The V gene lost 0 bases and the J gene lost 8 bases, with 9 bases spanning the gap. This CDR3 is 13 amino acids long. CDR1 SGHNT and CDR2 YYREEE come from the germline V gene (reference sequence). The CDR3 loop reads CASSLARGHEQFF. The CDR3 DNA sequence: TGTGCCAGCAGCTTGGCTCGGGGGCATGAGCAGTTCTTC. The variable domain in full, completed from reference TRBV5-4 and TRBJ2-1, reads ETGVTQSPTHLIKTRGQQVTLRCSSQSGHNTVSWYQQALGQGPQFIFQYYREEENGRGNFPPRFSGLQFPNYSSELNVNALELDDSALYLCASSLARGHEQFFGPGTRLTVL.

J is TRBJ2-3 and V is TRBV7-2; D gene unclear. This CDR3 spans 17 amino acids. The V end lost 5 bases, the J end lost 2 bases, and 20 bases lay between the germline ends. Germline CDR1 reads SGHTA; CDR2 reads FQGNSA. CDR3 nucleotide sequence: TGTGCCAGCAGCCGCGGACCCTCGTCATTCCACACAGATACGCAGTATTTT. Protein: CASSRGPSSFHTDTQYF.

The chain has TRBV9 and TRBJ1-6; D may be TRBD1 (6 bases). Trimming took off 4 bases at V and 8 bases at J, with 16 bases between the two ends. CDR1 SGDLS and CDR2 YYNGEE come from the germline V gene. CDR3 length: 15 amino acids. As DNA, the CDR3 is TGTGCCAGCAGCTTCACAGGGAACTGGGATTCACCCCTCCACTTT. It encodes CASSFTGNWDSPLHF.

The J gene is TRBJ2-7, the V gene TRBV7-2; TRBD1 agrees at 7 bases. V trimming: 1 base; J trimming: 7 bases; junction bases outside the gene matches: 7. Germline CDR1 and CDR2: SGHTA and FQGNSA. This CDR3 is 14 amino acids long. Written as DNA, the CDR3 is TGTGCCAGCAGCTTAGACAGGGGAACGGGGGAGCAGTACTTC. It encodes CASSLDRGTGEQYF. Together with reference TRBV7-2 and TRBJ2-7, the CDR3 gives the full variable domain: GAGVSQSPSNKVTEKGKDVELRCDPISGHTALYWYRQSLGQGLEFLIYFQGNSAPDKSGLPSDRFSAERTGGSVSTLTIQRTQQEDSAVYLCASSLDRGTGEQYFGPGTRLTVT.

The V call is TRBV5-1, the J call TRBJ1-2; D not resolved. The CDR3 consists of 16 residues. Germline assignment: CDR1 SGHRS and CDR2 YFSETQ. V lost 4 bases to trimming and J lost 2 bases, with 18 bases between them. The CDR3 spells CASSPVADKMNYGYTF. CDR3 nucleotides: TGCGCCAGCAGCCCGGTGGCAGATAAAATGAACTATGGCTACACCTTC.

The genes are TRBV6-1 and TRBJ2-4; D is possibly TRBD1 or TRBD2 (5 bases each). The CDR3 covers 13 residues. The germline V gene encodes CDR1 MNHNS and CDR2 SASEGT. Trimming took 7 bases from V and 5 from J, leaving 12 bases between them. This chain's CDR3 is CASTEGPQNIQYF. Written as DNA, the CDR3 is TGTGCCAGCACTGAGGGGCCCCAAAACATTCAGTACTTC.

The gene calls are TRBV7-2 and TRBJ2-1; tentative D call: TRBD2 (6 bases). V gave up 5 bases and J gave up 2 bases, with 13 bases separating them. CDR3 length: 15 amino acids. CDR1 and CDR2 from the germline V gene are SGHTA and FQGNSA. For the CDR3, the DNA is TGTGCCAGCAGCGTCATAGCGGCGACCTACAATGAGCAGTTCTTC. Residues: CASSVIAATYNEQFF.

The chain carries TRBV14 and TRBJ2-1; TRBD2 aligns across 7 bases. Germline-derived CDR1 and CDR2 are SGHDN and FVKESK. The CDR3 loop spans 16 amino acids. With V trimmed by 4 bases and J by 2 bases, 8 bases remained unmatched. The CDR3 DNA reads as TGTGCCAGCAGCCTGATCTGGGGGGGTACCTACAATGAGCAGTTCTTC. It yields the protein CASSLIWGGTYNEQFF.

V usage is TRBV5-1 and J usage is TRBJ2-1; 11 nucleotides agree with TRBD2. V shed 2 bases and J 7 bases; nucleotides not matched to a gene: 5. The CDR3 loop spans 15 amino acids. Germline loops: CDR1 SGHRS, CDR2 YFSETQ. CDR3 protein: CASSFGSGGVNEQFF. In DNA, the CDR3 is TGCGCCAGCAGCTTTGGTAGCGGGGGGGTTAATGAGCAGTTCTTC. The full variable domain, completed using reference TRBV5-1 and TRBJ2-1, is KAGVTQTPRYLIKTRGQQVTLSCSPISGHRSVSWYQQTPGQGLQFLFEYFSETQRNKGNFPGRFSGRQFSNSRSEMNVSTLELGDSALYLCASSFGSGGVNEQFFGPGTRLTVL.

The rearrangement joins TRBV14 to TRBJ2-1, with D perhaps TRBD2 (6 bases). This CDR3 spans 14 amino acids. With 1 base removed from V and 9 bases from J, the gap between germline ends came to 13 bases. In germline, CDR1 is SGHDN, CDR2 FVKESK. Here the CDR3 DNA reads TGTGCCAGCAGCCAAGTGCTAAGGAGGGGTGAGCAGTTCTTC. It yields the protein CASSQVLRRGEQFF.

V is TRBV14 and J is TRBJ2-5; 8 nucleotides match TRBD2. Germline V CDR1 and CDR2: SGHDN, FVKESK. J lost 0 bases, V lost 1 base, and 4 bases had no gene match. This CDR3 is 16 amino acids long. The DNA for the CDR3 is TGTGCCAGCAGCCAAGGGACTAGCTATTACCAAGAGACCCAGTACTTC. Protein sequence: CASSQGTSYYQETQYF.

This clone came up once. The chain links TRBV5-1 to TRBJ1-5; possibly TRBD1 for D (5 bases). Trimming shortened V by 5 bases and J by 5 bases, and 14 bases separated the two germline ends. CDR1 and CDR2 (germline): SGHRS, YFSETQ. This CDR3 region has 14 residues. DNA of the CDR3: TGCGCCAGCAGGATGACAGTAGGGGATCAGCCCCAGCATTTT. Translating gives CASRMTVGDQPQHF.

This chain uses TRBV30 with TRBJ1-6; D gene ambiguous. The germline gives CDR1 GTSNPN, CDR2 SVGIG (reference sequence). V lost 0 bases and J lost 10, with 16 bases in between. The CDR3 is 15 amino acids. CDR3 nucleotide sequence: TGTGCCTGGAGTGTAGCCCCTCCAGGCATCTCACCCCTCCACTTT. It encodes CAWSVAPPGISPLHF.

The V and J genes are TRBV7-3 and TRBJ2-6; D gene uncertain. CDR3 length equals 12 residues. Germline-derived CDR1 and CDR2 are SGHTA and FQGTGA. V was cut by 5 bases and J by 9 bases, with 8 bases left in between. The CDR3 nucleotides are TGTGCCAGCAGCCCTGCTAACAACGTCCTGACTTTC. Translating it yields CASSPANNVLTF.

V usage is TRBV5-4 and J usage is TRBJ1-1; D ambiguous. Per the germline V gene, CDR1 is SGHNT and CDR2 is YYREEE (reference sequence). Deletions cut 0 bases from V and 2 bases from J, with 11 bases between. The CDR3 is made up of 15 amino acids. The CDR3 DNA reads as TGTGCCAGCAGCTTGGCCGCGCGGACTAACACTGAAGCTTTCTTT. Its translation is CASSLAARTNTEAFF.